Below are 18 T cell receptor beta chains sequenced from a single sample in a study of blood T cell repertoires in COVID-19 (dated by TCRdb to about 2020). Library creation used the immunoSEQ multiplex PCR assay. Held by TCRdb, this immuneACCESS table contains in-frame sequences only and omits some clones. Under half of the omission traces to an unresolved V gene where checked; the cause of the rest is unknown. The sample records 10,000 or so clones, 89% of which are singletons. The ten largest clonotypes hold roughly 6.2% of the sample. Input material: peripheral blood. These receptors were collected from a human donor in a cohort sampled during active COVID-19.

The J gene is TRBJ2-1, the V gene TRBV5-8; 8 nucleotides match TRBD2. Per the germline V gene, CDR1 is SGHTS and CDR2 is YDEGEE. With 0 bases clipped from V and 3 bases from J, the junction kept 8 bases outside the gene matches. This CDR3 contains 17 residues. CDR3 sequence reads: CASSLDGGADFYNEQFF. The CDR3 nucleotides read TGTGCCAGCAGCTTGGACGGGGGGGCCGATTTCTACAATGAGCAGTTCTTC.

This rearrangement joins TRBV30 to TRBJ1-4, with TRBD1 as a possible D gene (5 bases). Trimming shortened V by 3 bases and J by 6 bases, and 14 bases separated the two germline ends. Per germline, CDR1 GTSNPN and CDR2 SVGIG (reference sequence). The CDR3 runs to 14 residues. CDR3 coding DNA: TGTGCCTGGAGCGGGGGGGGAGGATATGAAAAACTGTTTTTT. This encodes CAWSGGGGYEKLFF.

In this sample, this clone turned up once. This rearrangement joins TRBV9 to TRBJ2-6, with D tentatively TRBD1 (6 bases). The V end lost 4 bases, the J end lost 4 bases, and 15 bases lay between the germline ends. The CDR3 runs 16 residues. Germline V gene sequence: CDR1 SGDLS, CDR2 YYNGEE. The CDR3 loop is CASSKRTDPGANVLTF. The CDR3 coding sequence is TGTGCCAGCAGCAAGCGGACAGACCCCGGGGCCAACGTCCTGACTTTC.

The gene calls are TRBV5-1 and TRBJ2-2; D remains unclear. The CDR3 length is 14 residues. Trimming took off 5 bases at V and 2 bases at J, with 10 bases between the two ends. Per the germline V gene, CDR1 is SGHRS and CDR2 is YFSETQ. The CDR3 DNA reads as TGCGCCAGCAGGGCAGACTTCAACACCGGGGAGCTGTTTTTT. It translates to CASRADFNTGELFF.

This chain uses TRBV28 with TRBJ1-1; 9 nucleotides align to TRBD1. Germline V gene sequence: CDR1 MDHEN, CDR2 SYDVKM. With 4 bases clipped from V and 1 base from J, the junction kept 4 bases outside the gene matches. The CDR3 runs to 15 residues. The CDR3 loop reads CASSSQGAGNTEAFF. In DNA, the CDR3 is TGTGCCAGCAGTTCACAGGGGGCAGGGAACACTGAAGCTTTCTTT.

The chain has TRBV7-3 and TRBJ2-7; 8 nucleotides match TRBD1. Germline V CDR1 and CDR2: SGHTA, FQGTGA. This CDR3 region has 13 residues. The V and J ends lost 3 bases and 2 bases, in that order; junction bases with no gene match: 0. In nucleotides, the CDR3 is TGTGCCAGCAGCTTGACAGGGGCCTACGAGCAGTACTTC. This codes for CASSLTGAYEQYF.

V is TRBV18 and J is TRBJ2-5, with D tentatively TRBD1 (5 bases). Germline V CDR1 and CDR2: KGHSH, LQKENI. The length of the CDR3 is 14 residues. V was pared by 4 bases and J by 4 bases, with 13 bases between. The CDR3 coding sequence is TGTGCCAGCTCACGGGGAAGACAGTCAGAGACCCAGTACTTC. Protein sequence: CASSRGRQSETQYF.

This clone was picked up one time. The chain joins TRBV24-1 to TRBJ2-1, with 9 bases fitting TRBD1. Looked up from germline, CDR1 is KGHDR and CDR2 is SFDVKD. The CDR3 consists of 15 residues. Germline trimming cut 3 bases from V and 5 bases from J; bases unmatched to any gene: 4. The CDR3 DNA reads TGTGCCACCAGTGATCCCGGGACAGGGAACAATGAGCAGTTCTTC. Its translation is CATSDPGTGNNEQFF.

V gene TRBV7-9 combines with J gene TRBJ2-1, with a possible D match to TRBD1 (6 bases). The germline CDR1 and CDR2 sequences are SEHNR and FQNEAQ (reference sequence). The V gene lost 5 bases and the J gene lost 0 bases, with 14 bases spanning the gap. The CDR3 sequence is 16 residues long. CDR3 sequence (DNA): TGTGCCAGCAGCCGACGGACAGAGAGCTCCTACAATGAGCAGTTCTTC. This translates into CASSRRTESSYNEQFF.

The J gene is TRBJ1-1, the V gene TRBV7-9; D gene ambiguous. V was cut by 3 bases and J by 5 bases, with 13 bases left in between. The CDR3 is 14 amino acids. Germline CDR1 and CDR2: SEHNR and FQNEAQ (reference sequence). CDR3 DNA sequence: TGTGCCAGCAGCTTGAGGGATTTCGGGACTGAAGCTTTCTTT. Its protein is CASSLRDFGTEAFF.

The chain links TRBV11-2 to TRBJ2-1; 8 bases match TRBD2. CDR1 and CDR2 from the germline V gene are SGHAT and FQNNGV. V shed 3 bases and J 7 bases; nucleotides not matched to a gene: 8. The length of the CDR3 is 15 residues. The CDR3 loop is CASSFSAGDQNEQFF. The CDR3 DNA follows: TGTGCCAGCAGCTTCTCAGCGGGGGATCAAAATGAGCAGTTCTTC.

The CDR3 here is CASSEESGGTQETQYF. In DNA, the CDR3 is TGTGCCAGCAGTGAAGAAAGCGGGGGTACACAAGAGACCCAGTACTTC. The rearrangement uses TRBV6-4 and TRBJ2-5; 8 bases fit TRBD2. Germline assignment: CDR1 MRHNA and CDR2 SNTAGT. V shed 3 bases, J shed 2 bases, and the junction held 8 bases outside the gene matches. This CDR3 has 16 amino acids.

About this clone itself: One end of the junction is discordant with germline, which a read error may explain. CDR3 nucleotides: TGTGCCAGCTCACGGGAGAAGGGGGCGGGGTGTTTT. Translating gives CASSREKGAGCF. The rearrangement uses TRBV18 and TRBJ2-3; possible D gene TRBD1, 7 bases. From germline, CDR1 is KGHSH and CDR2 LQKENI. CDR3 length equals 12 residues.

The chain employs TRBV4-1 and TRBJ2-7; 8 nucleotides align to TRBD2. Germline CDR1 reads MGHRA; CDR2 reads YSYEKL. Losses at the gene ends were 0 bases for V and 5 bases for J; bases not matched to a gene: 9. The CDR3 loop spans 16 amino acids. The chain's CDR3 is CASSQDKGGGIDEQYF. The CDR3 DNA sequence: TGCGCCAGCAGCCAAGATAAAGGCGGGGGGATCGACGAGCAGTACTTC.

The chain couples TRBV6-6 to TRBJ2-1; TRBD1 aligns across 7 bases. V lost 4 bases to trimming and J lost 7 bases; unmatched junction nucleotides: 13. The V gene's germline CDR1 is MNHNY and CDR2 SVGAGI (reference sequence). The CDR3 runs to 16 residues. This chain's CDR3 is CASSSWTGDYGNEQFF. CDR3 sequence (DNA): TGTGCCAGCAGTTCATGGACAGGTGATTACGGAAATGAGCAGTTCTTC.

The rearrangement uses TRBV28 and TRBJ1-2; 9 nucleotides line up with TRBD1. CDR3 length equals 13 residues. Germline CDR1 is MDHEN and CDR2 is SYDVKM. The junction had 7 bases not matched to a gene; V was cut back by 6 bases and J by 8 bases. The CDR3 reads CASRTGQGGGYTF. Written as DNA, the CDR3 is TGTGCCAGCAGGACGGGACAGGGAGGAGGCTACACCTTC.

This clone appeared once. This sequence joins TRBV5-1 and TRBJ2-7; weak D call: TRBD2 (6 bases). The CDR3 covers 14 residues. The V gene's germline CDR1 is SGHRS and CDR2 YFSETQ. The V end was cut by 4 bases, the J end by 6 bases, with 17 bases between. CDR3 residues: CASSPEGGFSEQYF. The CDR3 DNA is TGCGCCAGCAGCCCGGAGGGCGGGTTTAGCGAGCAGTACTTC.

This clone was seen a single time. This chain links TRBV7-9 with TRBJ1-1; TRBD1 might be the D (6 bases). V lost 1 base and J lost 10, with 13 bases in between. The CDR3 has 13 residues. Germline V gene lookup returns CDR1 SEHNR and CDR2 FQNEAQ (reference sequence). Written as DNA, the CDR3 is TGTGCCAGCAGCTTAGAGACAGCACAGGGAGCTTTCTTT. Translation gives CASSLETAQGAFF.